This record concerns one TCR beta chain sequence. This entry is derived from a study of technical replicates of blood from a few donors. With 4 bases removed from V and 5 bases from J, the gap between germline ends came to 17 bases. Per the germline V gene, CDR1 is SGHVS and CDR2 is FNYEAQ. This CDR3 has 15 amino acids. Clones were read by immunoSEQ multiplex PCR, and TCRdb kept only the in-frame ones, dropping some. This table has some 70,000 clones, roughly 90% appearing once. The receptor was isolated from a human donor in good health. Some clones in this sample may be carry-over from other donors' samples. The sample consisted of PBMCs. The V and J genes are TRBV7-6 and TRBJ2-5; D not resolved. CDR3 DNA: TGTGCCAGCAGCTCAAGTCCGGTCGACGGGGAGACCCAGTACTTC. Its protein is CASSSSPVDGETQYF.